What follows describes a single TCR beta chain. The antigen remains unidentified. MiXCR, applied by TCRdb to the 5' RACE reads, yields one record per CDR3 protein. The table lists about 210,000 distinct CDR3 sequences, approximately 3.3% of them singletons. This sample is part of a study of T cells after yellow fever vaccination. Study-wide findings and caveats: Abundant bulk-derived clonotypes could contaminate FACS-sorted repertoires.

Germline V gene lookup returns CDR1 SGHTA and CDR2 FQGNSA. V shed 4 bases, J shed 6 bases, and the junction held 7 bases outside the gene matches. This CDR3 spans 15 amino acids. V gene TRBV7-2 combines with J gene TRBJ2-2; 8 nucleotides agree with TRBD2. This TCR came from a man between 18 and 29 years old who received the YFV17D yellow fever vaccine. The sequencing here drew on CD4+ T cells sorted from PBMCs, taken 10 days after the yellow fever booster vaccination. The CDR3 coding sequence is TGTGCCAGCAGCTGGGGACTAGTCGTCTCCGGGGAGCTGTTTTTT. Residues: CASSWGLVVSGELFF.